This entry concerns a single TCR beta chain. These data come from a study of blood T cell repertoires in COVID-19. Study-wide context: The United States, Italy and Spain supplied acute and convalescent COVID-19 samples. From T cells, B-cell-depleted T cells, or PBMCs came the material, which was cDNA or gDNA.

Study members were between about 18 and 95 years old and lived in 25 or so US regions. Either two negative PCRs, clearance, or symptom resolution qualified Cohort 3 donors as recovered. Here immunoSEQ multiplex PCR was the method, and the copy in TCRdb shows in-frame clones only, minus some. The sample lists 110,000 to 150,000 clones, 86% occurring once. CDR1 MNHEY and CDR2 SVGEGT come from the germline V gene. V was clipped by 4 bases and J by 8 bases; unmatched bases: 5. The CDR3 loop spans 12 amino acids. This sequence joins TRBV6-2 or TRBV6-3 and TRBJ2-7; TRBD1 aligns across 7 bases. The sample taken for sequencing was PBMCs or T cells enriched from blood (not recorded which). This TCR was sampled from a man aged 45 to 65 who had recovered from COVID-19. In DNA, the CDR3 is TGTGCCAGCAGTTGGGACAGCCGGAAGCAGTACTTC. Protein: CASSWDSRKQYF.